This entry lists 24 T cell receptor beta chains sequenced from one sample in a study of T cells in localized non-small cell lung cancer. Sequencing used immunoSEQ multiplex PCR; TCRdb keeps in-frame clones, though not all of them. The table records roughly 13,000 clones, more than 80% of them present only once. The specimen comprised peripheral blood, sampled before any cancer treatment. The receptors stem from a male donor aged 60 or over with stage I squamous cell lung carcinoma.

The rearrangement links TRBV5-4 to TRBJ2-5; D not resolved. V was pared by 5 bases and J by 3 bases, with 11 bases between. The CDR3 is 13 amino acids. Germline values: CDR1 SGHNT, CDR2 YYREEE (reference sequence). The CDR3 sequence: CASSPVSEETQYF. The CDR3 nucleotides are TGTGCCAGCAGTCCCGTCTCTGAAGAGACCCAGTACTTC.

The chain is built from TRBV11-1 and TRBJ1-1; D is possibly TRBD1 (6 bases). The CDR3 loop spans 15 amino acids. V lost 4 bases and J lost 7, with 19 bases in between. Germline CDR1 and CDR2: SGHAT and FQDESV (reference sequence). The CDR3 DNA reads as TGTGCCAGCAGCTGGGACGGACAGAAAGCGAGTGAAGCTTTCTTT. Residues: CASSWDGQKASEAFF. Together with reference TRBV11-1 and TRBJ1-1, the CDR3 gives the full variable domain: EAEVAQSPRYKITEKSQAVAFWCDPISGHATLYWYRQILGQGPELLVQFQDESVVDDSQLPKDRFSAERLKGVDSTLKIQPAELGDSAMYLCASSWDGQKASEAFFGQGTRLTVV.

This chain joins TRBV29-1 and TRBJ2-1; 12 bases map to TRBD2. CDR1 is SQVTM and CDR2 is ANQGSEA in the germline V gene. This CDR3 comprises 16 residues. V shed 6 bases and J 9 bases; nucleotides not matched to a gene: 15. The CDR3 bases are TGCAGCGTCGAACCTCCCCTAGCGGGAGGGCCCGGTGAGCAGTTCTTC. Protein: CSVEPPLAGGPGEQFF.

This chain connects TRBV10-3 to TRBJ2-1; 7 nucleotides match TRBD2. In germline, CDR1 is ENHRY, CDR2 SYGVKD. The CDR3 sequence is 16 residues long. J gave up 9 bases and V 5 bases, and 16 bases lay outside the gene matches. The chain's CDR3 is CAISWENGGRSSEQFF. As DNA, the CDR3 is TGTGCCATCAGTTGGGAGAACGGCGGGAGATCCAGTGAGCAGTTCTTC.

There are a few counts of this clone. The chain couples TRBV29-1 to TRBJ2-1; 11 bases agree with TRBD2. The CDR3 is made up of 15 amino acids. The V and J ends lost 8 bases and 4 bases, in that order; junction bases with no gene match: 10. Germline V gene sequence: CDR1 SQVTM, CDR2 ANQGSEA. This chain's CDR3 is CSLKFGTSGYNEQFF. CDR3 sequence (DNA): TGCAGCCTAAAGTTCGGGACTAGCGGATACAATGAGCAGTTCTTC.

This clone turned up a few times. The chain joins TRBV5-1 to TRBJ2-2; 11 bases match TRBD2. V gave up 4 bases and J gave up 1 base; unmatched junction bases: 6. The CDR3 is 17 amino acids. The V gene's germline CDR1 is SGHRS and CDR2 YFSETQ. The CDR3, as DNA: TGCGCCAGCAGCATCCTTCTAGCGGGGGGGAACACCGGGGAGCTGTTTTTT. Protein: CASSILLAGGNTGELFF.

The rearrangement joins TRBV4-2 to TRBJ1-1; TRBD1 might be the D (6 bases). Germline V gene lookup returns CDR1 LGHNA and CDR2 YNFKEQ. The CDR3 is 17 amino acids. V lost 5 bases and J lost 5, with 24 bases in between. The CDR3 sequence is CASSALRGGARDTEAFF. CDR3 nucleotides: TGTGCCAGCAGCGCACTACGAGGGGGGGCCCGGGATACTGAAGCTTTCTTT.

The CDR3 DNA follows: TGTGCCAGCAGCTTGTTAGCGGGAGGGGAGACCCAGTACTTC. Translation gives CASSLLAGGETQYF. V gene TRBV7-9 combines with J gene TRBJ2-5, with 11 bases matching TRBD2. Germline-derived CDR1 and CDR2 are SEHNR and FQNEAQ (reference sequence). V lost 3 bases, J lost 5 bases, and 2 bases stayed unmatched. The CDR3 is made up of 14 amino acids.

This clone showed up just a few times. Here the CDR3 DNA reads TGTGCCAGCAGTTACTATAGCGGGAGATTAGACGAGCAGTACTTC. Translating it yields CASSYYSGRLDEQYF. This chain connects TRBV6-5 to TRBJ2-7; the match to TRBD2 covers 9 bases. V shed 1 base and J 5 bases; nucleotides not matched to a gene: 6. There are 15 residues in the CDR3. The V gene's germline CDR1 is MNHEY and CDR2 SVGAGI.

The chain employs TRBV6-1 and TRBJ2-1; 8 bases align to TRBD1. The CDR3 covers 12 residues. V lost 3 bases and J lost 13; bases outside the gene matches: 5. CDR1 and CDR2 (germline): MNHNS, SASEGT. CDR3 loop: CASSDRTGNQFF. CDR3 in DNA: TGTGCCAGCAGTGACAGGACAGGGAACCAGTTCTTC.

V usage is TRBV6-1 and J usage is TRBJ2-5; D is undetermined. There are 11 residues in the CDR3. CDR1 and CDR2 from the germline V gene are MNHNS and SASEGT. Trimming removed 10 bases at V and 5 bases at J, with 11 bases between. The CDR3 spells CATQSRETQYF. The DNA for the CDR3 is TGTGCCACCCAGAGTCGGGAGACCCAGTACTTC.

V and J are TRBV4-2 and TRBJ1-2; the match to TRBD1 covers 10 bases. Germline loops: CDR1 LGHNA, CDR2 YNFKEQ. This CDR3 is built from 14 residues. Germline trimming cut 6 bases from V and 3 bases from J; bases unmatched to any gene: 4. For the CDR3, the DNA is TGTGCCAGCAGTCGGACAGGGGGTGACTATGGCTACACCTTC. Translating it yields CASSRTGGDYGYTF.

V gene TRBV29-1 combines with J gene TRBJ2-1, with 8 bases lining up with TRBD2. The germline V gene has CDR1 SQVTM and CDR2 ANQGSEA. This CDR3 comprises 13 residues. Trimming took 7 bases from V and 7 from J; bases not matched to a gene: 9. CDR3: CSAIPGLVNEQFF. CDR3 DNA: TGCAGCGCCATACCGGGACTAGTTAATGAGCAGTTCTTC.

This clone was picked up one time. The chain is built from TRBV5-6 and TRBJ2-7; TRBD2 matches at 8 bases. This CDR3 spans 14 amino acids. The germline V gene encodes CDR1 SGHDT and CDR2 YYEEEE. Losses at the gene ends were 1 base for V and 5 bases for J; bases not matched to a gene: 5. CDR3 loop: CASSLSGSFDEQYF. The CDR3 nucleotides read TGTGCCAGCAGCTTGAGCGGGAGTTTCGACGAGCAGTACTTC.

This chain joins TRBV7-9 and TRBJ2-1, with a tentative D call TRBD1 (5 bases). Per the germline V gene, CDR1 is SEHNR and CDR2 is FQNEAQ (reference sequence). The CDR3 is 15 residues long. Trimming shortened V by 5 bases and J by 4 bases, and 15 bases separated the two germline ends. CDR3 sequence (DNA): TGTGCCAGCAGCGGCCCCCCGACAGCTTACAATGAGCAGTTCTTC. This gives the protein CASSGPPTAYNEQFF. The entire variable domain, with the rest obtained from reference TRBV7-9 and TRBJ2-1, is as follows: DTGVSQNPRHKITKRGQNVTFRCDPISEHNRLYWYRQTLGQGPEFLTYFQNEAQLEKSRLLSDRFSAERPKGSFSTLEIQRTEQGDSAMYLCASSGPPTAYNEQFFGPGTRLTVL.

The gene calls are TRBV5-6 and TRBJ2-7, with D possibly called TRBD1 or TRBD2 (5 bases each). CDR1 is SGHDT, CDR2 YYEEEE, per germline. The V end was cut by 5 bases, the J end by 4 bases, with 19 bases between. The CDR3 runs 15 residues. This chain's CDR3 is CASSYRGTLQYEQYF. The CDR3, as DNA: TGTGCCAGCAGTTATCGAGGGACCCTCCAATACGAGCAGTACTTC.

The V gene is TRBV19, the J gene TRBJ1-1, with 8 positions matching TRBD1. J gave up 1 base and V 6 bases, and 4 bases lay outside the gene matches. The CDR3 contains 14 residues. Germline V lookup: CDR1 LNHDA, CDR2 SQIVND (reference sequence). In DNA form, the CDR3 reads TGTGCCAGTAGGGTGGGACAGGCGAACACTGAAGCTTTCTTT. Translating it yields CASRVGQANTEAFF.

This clone has just a few counts. The rearrangement joins TRBV9 to TRBJ1-1; no reliable D call. V lost 0 bases and J 5 bases, leaving 11 bases between the germline ends. The CDR3 has 14 amino acids. Germline loops: CDR1 SGDLS, CDR2 YYNGEE. DNA for the CDR3: TGTGCCAGCAGCGTAGCTACGGCCTCAACTGAAGCTTTCTTT. It yields the protein CASSVATASTEAFF.

The chain links TRBV6-1 to TRBJ1-1; D is possibly TRBD1 (6 bases). V was pared by 4 bases and J by 6 bases, with 15 bases between. Looked up from germline, CDR1 is MNHNS and CDR2 is SASEGT. The CDR3 is 14 residues long. The CDR3 DNA follows: TGTGCCAGCAGTGTTGGGGCCGGGGGCGCTGAAGCTTTCTTT. Translation: CASSVGAGGAEAFF.

A word on this clone: At one end the junction does not follow the germline gene, possibly because of a read error. The rearrangement uses TRBV18 and TRBJ1-4; D is unclear. The germline V gene encodes CDR1 KGHSH and CDR2 LQKENI. CDR3 size: 12 residues. The CDR3 coding sequence is TGTGCCAGCTCACGCTCGGAAGACGCGCTGGACTTT. The encoded protein is CASSRSEDALDF.

The V gene is TRBV5-4, the J gene TRBJ1-1; a possible D gene is TRBD1 (6 bases). Germline CDR1 and CDR2: SGHNT and YYREEE (reference sequence). The CDR3 length is 14 residues. Trimming took 6 bases from V and 1 from J, leaving 13 bases between them. CDR3 nucleotides: TGTGCCAGCAACCGTGGGGGCGGGAACACTGAAGCTTTCTTT. It translates to CASNRGGGNTEAFF.

V usage is TRBV6-1 and J usage is TRBJ1-1; 7 nucleotides line up with TRBD1. Germline trimming cut 4 bases from V and 6 bases from J; bases unmatched to any gene: 8. CDR1 is MNHNS and CDR2 is SASEGT in the germline V gene. The CDR3 extends over 14 amino acids. The CDR3 coding sequence is TGTGCCAGCAGTGGGGACAGTCTTGGGGCTGAAGCTTTCTTT. Protein sequence: CASSGDSLGAEAFF.

The chain links TRBV6-4 to TRBJ2-6; D is unclear. The germline V gene encodes CDR1 MRHNA and CDR2 SNTAGT. The length of the CDR3 is 14 residues. V dropped 5 bases and J dropped 0 bases, with 5 bases sitting between them. CDR3 sequence (DNA): TGTGCCAGCAGTCCCGACTCTGGGGCCAACGTCCTGACTTTC. This gives the protein CASSPDSGANVLTF.

The table lists this clone with a few counts. CDR3 in DNA: TGCGCCAGCGGTGGTGTGGAAAGTGAGCAGTTCTTC. This gives the protein CASGGVESEQFF. This chain joins TRBV10-2 and TRBJ2-1, with unresolved D. Looked up from germline, CDR1 is WSHSY and CDR2 is SAAADI. The V end was cut by 8 bases, the J end by 9 bases, with 14 bases between. The CDR3 extends over 12 amino acids.